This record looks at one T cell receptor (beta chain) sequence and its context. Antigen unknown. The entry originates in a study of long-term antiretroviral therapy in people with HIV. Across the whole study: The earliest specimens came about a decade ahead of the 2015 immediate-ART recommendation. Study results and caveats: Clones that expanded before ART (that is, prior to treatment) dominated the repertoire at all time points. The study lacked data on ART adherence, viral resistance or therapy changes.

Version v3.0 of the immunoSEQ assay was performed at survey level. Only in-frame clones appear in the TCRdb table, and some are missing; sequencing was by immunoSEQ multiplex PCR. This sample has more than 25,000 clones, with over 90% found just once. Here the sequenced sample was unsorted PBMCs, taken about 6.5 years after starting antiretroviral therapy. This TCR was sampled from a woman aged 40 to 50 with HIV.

The CDR3 nucleotides read TGTGCCAGCAGCCCACTCGCAGGGGTTAACACCGGGGAGCTGTTTTTT. Residues: CASSPLAGVNTGELFF. The chain carries TRBV7-2 and TRBJ2-2; a weak D match, TRBD1 (6 bases). Germline CDR1 reads SGHTA; CDR2 reads FQGNSA. Trimming left V 5 bases short and J 2 bases short, with 15 bases between. There are 16 residues in the CDR3.